The entry below describes one TCR beta chain. What it binds is not known. The sample originates from a study of cytomegalovirus exposure and HLA in healthy donors. Broader study findings: A list of 164 TCR beta chains associated with cytomegalovirus was given. Productive status was seen about 87% or about 30% of the time for most TCR beta V segments in an earlier analysis.

Germline-derived CDR1 and CDR2 are SNHLY and FYNNEI. The CDR3 covers 18 residues. Trimming stripped 2 bases from V and 0 bases from J, with 14 bases between. Primers: 60 Vbeta forward and 13 Jbeta reverse. Clones were read by immunoSEQ multiplex PCR, and TCRdb kept only the in-frame ones, dropping some. Here the sample table reports over 110,000 clones. The sequenced material came from PBMCs. This clonotype was sampled from a male donor in good health and CMV-seronegative. The rearrangement joins TRBV2 to TRBJ2-6, with a weak D call TRBD2 (6 bases). The CDR3 region is CASSESWAGTSGANVLTF. For the CDR3, the DNA is TGTGCCAGCAGTGAAAGCTGGGCGGGGACCTCTGGGGCCAACGTCCTGACTTTC.